Included here is one T cell receptor beta chain sequence, with context. Produced via immunoSEQ multiplex PCR; TCRdb's table is partial and in-frame only. The data contain about 140,000 clones, 92% of them singletons. This sample is part of a study of control samples from healthy donors and cancer patients. The sequence derives from a young man in good health. Source material: blood.

CDR3 sequence (DNA): TGTGCCAGCAGCTTGACGGGACTAGGGCCTGATACGCAGTATTTT. Amino acids: CASSLTGLGPDTQYF. The chain combines TRBV5-6 with TRBJ2-3; 8 bases fit TRBD2. The CDR3 contains 15 residues. V lost 1 base to trimming and J lost 6 bases; unmatched junction nucleotides: 7. Germline V lookup: CDR1 SGHDT, CDR2 YYEEEE.